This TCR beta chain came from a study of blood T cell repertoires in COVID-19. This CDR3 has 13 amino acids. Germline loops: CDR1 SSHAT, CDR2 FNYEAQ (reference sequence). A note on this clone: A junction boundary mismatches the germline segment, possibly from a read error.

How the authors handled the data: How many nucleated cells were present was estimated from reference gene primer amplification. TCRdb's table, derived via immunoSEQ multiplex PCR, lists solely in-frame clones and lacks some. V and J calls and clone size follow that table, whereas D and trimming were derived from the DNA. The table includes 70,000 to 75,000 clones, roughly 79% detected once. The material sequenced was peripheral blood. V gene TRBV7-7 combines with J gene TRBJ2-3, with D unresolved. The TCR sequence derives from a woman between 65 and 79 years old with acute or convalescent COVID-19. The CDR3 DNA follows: TGTGCTAGCAGCTTACTTAGCACAGATACGCAGTATTTT. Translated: CASSLLSTDTQYF.